What follows describes a single T cell receptor (beta chain). In its sample, this clone was seen a few times. Its antigen is still unknown. No quality values exist for individual bases; no much larger clone is one base distant. Libraries came from the immunoSEQ multiplex PCR assay. For the multiplex PCR, a mixture combining 60 forward primers for TCR Vbeta segments and 13 reverse primers for TCR Jbeta segments was used. Amplification of the CDR3 region of rearranged TCR beta genes was performed with a multiplex PCR assay on genomic DNA. The amplified TCR beta libraries were sequenced on the Illumina HiSeq System as 87-base-pair reads. The authors' analysis ran thus. A later analysis tallied around 80 million unique TCR beta chains across the 600 to 700 repertoires, and approximately 9.9 million of those chains were shared by two or more donors. A nearest-neighbor algorithm error-corrected the raw reads and collapsed the reads into unique sequences, merging closely related sequences to remove PCR and sequencing errors. To assign V, D and J gene segments, CDR3 sequences were aligned to IMGT reference sequences. For a sequence to be retained, at least a six-nucleotide match to both a V gene segment and a J gene segment was required. A rearrangement counted as productive if the CDR3 had no stop codons and remained in frame with V and J, and every other rearrangement counted as non-productive. Following IMGT convention, CDR3 was defined as the stretch from the second conserved V-encoded cysteine to the conserved J-encoded phenylalanine. In an earlier analysis of roughly 610 of the donors, sequences lacking an unambiguous match to a single V gene segment were excluded. In an earlier analysis of more than 500 of the donors, a V segment was called functional when productive rearrangements were above 56.7%, and segregating when the standard deviation between donors exceeded 5%. To diagnose cytomegalovirus status from the catalog of TCR beta chain sequences, a statistical classification framework was built. V and J gene assignment, in a later analysis, came from comparing TCR nucleotide sequences with IMGT/GENE-DB human TR gene sequences. In a later analysis, CDR3 sequences and most-parsimonious VDJ recombination scenarios were assigned using the TCRdist pipeline. A later analysis defined each TCR beta chain by its CDR3 amino acid sequence plus V-gene family, and excluded reads lacking a unique V-gene family. In a later analysis, 500 to 700 highly shared, low-generation-probability nucleotide sequences were removed to address suspected cross-contamination and a sequencing artifact. A later analysis calculated a clonal expansion index for each public chain from normalized within-repertoire ranks of inferred template counts. A later analysis computed generation probabilities with a VDJ recombination model fitted to out-of-frame rearrangements, and checked the results against IGoR. Hypergeometric tests were used in a later analysis to score TCR-TCR, TCR-HLA and TCR-CMV co-occurrence, with a repertoire-size bias correction applied to the TCR pairs. In a later analysis, false discovery rates were estimated by permuting HLA or CMV assignments 20 times. In a later analysis, co-occurring TCRs were grouped using DBSCAN, and TCRdist sequence similarity was added for clustering within HLA-allele-positive subsets. For co-occurrence clustering, repertoires with fewer than 30,000 or more than 120,000 public chains were excluded, along with a handful of repertoires with anomalous nucleotide sharing. TCRdb provides this immuneACCESS table in a form limited to in-frame rearrangements. Some clones are lacking; in checked studies, under half of them reflect an unresolved V gene, and why the rest are absent is not known. V and J calls and clone size are copied from that table; D and trimming were computed from the DNA. This sample is represented by some 100,000 clones; about 79% of them were singletons. Approximately 4.2% of the sample belongs to the ten largest clones.

The data originate from a study of cytomegalovirus exposure and HLA in healthy donors (dated by TCRdb to 2015 to 2018). Background on the whole study: An earlier analysis of approximately 640 of the donors reported roughly 300 Gb of sequence data and roughly 110 million unique TCR beta sequences from roughly 200 million T cells. An early release covering roughly 580 HLA-typed donors comprised about 310 gigabases of sequencing data and roughly 85 million unique TCR sequences. Of the roughly 400 genotyped donors, about 80% fell in the genetic ancestry cluster associated with self-reported Caucasian donors. The study aimed to test whether signatures of past pathogen exposure could be identified by cataloging public T cell receptors. The study profiled the T cell repertoires of under 850 subjects by immunosequencing and related them to cytomegalovirus serostatus. In addition to the first cohort of approximately 650 subjects, a separate validation cohort of approximately 130 different subjects was used. The study combined high-throughput TCR immunosequencing, statistical association of individual TCRs with disease status, and machine learning to predict cytomegalovirus infection status. To study patterns of TCR occurrence, a later analysis re-analyzed previously published TCR beta repertoires from 666 donors and added high-resolution HLA genotyping. In the later analysis, no new phenotypic data were used to find candidate immune exposures; instead, reliance was placed on TCR beta sequences and their occurrence across donors. An earlier analysis of around 580 of the donors used high-throughput TCR beta sequencing to judge whether each TCR beta V gene segment behaved as functional or pseudogenic. Donor age, sex, ethnicity and CMV serostatus were compiled alongside the repertoire data. In a later genetic analysis, genome-wide SNP genotypes for about three fifths of the roughly 670 donors were used, and that subset was treated as a discovery cohort. All discovery cohort repertoires had been generated on a single sequencing platform. HLA typing covered class I and class II loci at four-digit resolution. The number of donors typed differed by locus, with 629-630 for A, B, C, DRB1 and DQB1, around 520 for DQA1, over 600 for DPA1, and some 440 for DPB1. Because of strong linkage in the cohort, four to six DR-DQ haplotypes were treated as single units for association and clustering. Among roughly 400 genotyped donors of the cohort, an average of about 220,000 unique TCR beta nucleotide sequences was sequenced per donor, of which about 18% were non-productive. The study at large found these results: A total of 150 or so TCR beta chains were listed by the study as associated with cytomegalovirus. A cluster of highly shared sequence variants was judged likely to represent a technical artifact of the sequencing pipeline. In both the original and validation cohorts, the classifier was reported to diagnose cytomegalovirus status with high specificity and sensitivity. According to a later analysis, TCR association rates differed among HLA loci, with DRB1 alleles showing the most associated TCRs and HLA-C alleles showing the fewest. In an earlier analysis of around 500 of the donors, most TCR beta V segments appeared in productive rearrangements about 87% or about 30% of the time, broadly matching IMGT annotations. In vitro tests confirmed that three of the cytomegalovirus-associated TCR beta chains recognize cytomegalovirus antigens. A later analysis found that most CMV-associated TCR beta chains appeared HLA-restricted, with HLA associations seemingly driven largely by CMV exposure. Only TCR beta chains were sequenced in this cohort, and the absence of alpha or paired-chain data limited detectable features. Most TCR sequences were observed very rarely across donors, whereas some public TCRs were present in many individuals. Linkage disequilibrium might explain the correlated functional status among segregating V segments, but an unknown experimental factor could not be ruled out. V-gene and J-gene trimming of TCR beta chains was associated with a missense DCLRE1C variant in a later genetic analysis, and the association was replicated in an independent cohort. A further reported finding was that TCR beta sequences accurately predicted the HLA-A and HLA-B alleles for most subjects in the first cohort. Assigning TCR associations to individual alleles was difficult when HLA alleles, especially DR and DQ, strongly co-occurred. A later genetic analysis reported fewer N-insertions in productive TCRs among donors in an Asian-associated ancestry cluster than the approximately 670-donor mean. For the cohort, immune exposure information was limited to CMV serostatus. Specific HLA alleles were associated with some 15,000 TCR beta sequences at a false discovery rate of 0.05 in a later analysis. Over 15 rarely observed V segments, including chromosome 9 orphons, were excluded from the earlier analysis of about 500 of the donors because counts were too low. Because HLA typing was unavailable for some donors at each locus, only the typed subset was used in association tests. Compared with equally common non-associated chains, HLA-associated TCR beta chains in a later analysis were more clonally expanded and had lower generation probabilities. Roughly uniform sequencing depth across donors was assumed in presence/absence analyses, although this assumption may not hold. According to a later analysis, parvovirus B19, influenza, CMV and Epstein-Barr virus appeared linked to several top co-occurrence clusters. The authors suggested that the approach could potentially be generalized to other disease states and immunological phenotypes.

The cohort was made up of hundreds of healthy bone marrow donors. All cohort members were sampled while nominally healthy, although unrecorded immune exposures were likely present. The donor was CMV seropositive and was included in the group of 250 to 350 seropositive cohort members. Every donor gave a peripheral blood sample, and the peripheral blood mononuclear cells from that sample were used for TCR beta sequencing. Genomic DNA was extracted from the blood cell samples with the Qiagen DNeasy Blood Extraction Kit. The sequence was collected from a female donor in good health and CMV-seropositive. The sequencing sample was made of PBMCs.

CDR3 loop: CASSLAWGGPTGELFF. The bases are TGTGCCAGCAGCTTAGCGTGGGGGGGGCCCACCGGGGAGCTGTTTTTT. The V gene is TRBV7-2 and the J gene is TRBJ2-2; a tentative D call is TRBD2 (7 bases match). Including the terminal cysteine and phenylalanine, the CDR3 comprises 16 residues. The only DNA kept is the CDR3, 48 bases in frame from the first base. CDR1 and CDR2 are read off the germline V gene as SGHTA and FQGNSA. Between the V and J ends, shortened by 0 bases and 4 bases respectively, the junction contains 12 bases.